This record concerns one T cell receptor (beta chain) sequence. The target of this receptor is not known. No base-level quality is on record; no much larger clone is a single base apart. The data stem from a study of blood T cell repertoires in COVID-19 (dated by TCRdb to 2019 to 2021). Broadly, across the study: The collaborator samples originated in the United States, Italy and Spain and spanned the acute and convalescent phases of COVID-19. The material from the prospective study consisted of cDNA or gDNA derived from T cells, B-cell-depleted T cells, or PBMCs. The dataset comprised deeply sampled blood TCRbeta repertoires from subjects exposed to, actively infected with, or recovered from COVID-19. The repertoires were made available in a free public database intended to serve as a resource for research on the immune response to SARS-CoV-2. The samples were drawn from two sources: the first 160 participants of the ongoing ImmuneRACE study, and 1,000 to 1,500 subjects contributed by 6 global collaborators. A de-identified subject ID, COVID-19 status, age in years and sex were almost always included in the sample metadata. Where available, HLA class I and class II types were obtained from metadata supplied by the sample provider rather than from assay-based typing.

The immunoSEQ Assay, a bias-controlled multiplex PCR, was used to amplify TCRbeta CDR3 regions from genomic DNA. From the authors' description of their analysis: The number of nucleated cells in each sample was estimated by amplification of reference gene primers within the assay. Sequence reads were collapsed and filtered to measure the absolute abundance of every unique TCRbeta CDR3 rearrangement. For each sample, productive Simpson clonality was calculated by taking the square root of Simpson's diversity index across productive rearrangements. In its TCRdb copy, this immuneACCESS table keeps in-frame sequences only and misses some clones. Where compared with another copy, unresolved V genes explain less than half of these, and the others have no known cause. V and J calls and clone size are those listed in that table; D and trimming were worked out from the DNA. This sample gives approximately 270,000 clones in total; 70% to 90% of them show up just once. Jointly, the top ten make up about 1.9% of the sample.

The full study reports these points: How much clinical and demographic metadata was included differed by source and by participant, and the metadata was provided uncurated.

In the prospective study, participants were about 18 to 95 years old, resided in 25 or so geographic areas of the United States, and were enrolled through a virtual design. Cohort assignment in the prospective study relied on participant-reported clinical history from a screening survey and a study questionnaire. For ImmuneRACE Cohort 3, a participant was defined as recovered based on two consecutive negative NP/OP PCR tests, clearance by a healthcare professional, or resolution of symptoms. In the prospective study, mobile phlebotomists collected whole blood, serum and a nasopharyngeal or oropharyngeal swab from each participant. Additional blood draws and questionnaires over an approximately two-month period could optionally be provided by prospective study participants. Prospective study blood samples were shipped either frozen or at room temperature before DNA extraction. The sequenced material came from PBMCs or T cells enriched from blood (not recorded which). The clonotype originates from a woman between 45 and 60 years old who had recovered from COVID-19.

The DNA sequence reads TGTGCCAGCAGCCCCCGGACTAGTTCGGATGAGCAGTTCTTC. It translates as CASSPRTSSDEQFF. Here the chain combines TRBV7-2 and TRBJ2-1, with 7 bases in between that match TRBD2. The germline V gene sets CDR1 to SGHTA and CDR2 to FQGNSA. From the cysteine through the phenylalanine, the CDR3 covers 14 amino acids. Only CDR3 DNA remains: 42 bases, in frame from the first base. Unmatched junction bases come to 9, with V trimmed by 5 bases and J by 8 bases.